The 13 T cell receptor beta chains below were found in one sample sequenced in a study of blood T cells in healthy people across ages. A second PCR, run for about 7 to 11 cycles, used a sample-barcoded 5' primer plus a J-beta primer mix. TCRdb ran MiXCR on the 5' RACE reads and lists one entry per CDR3 protein. The table includes about 680,000 distinct CDR3 sequences, 45% to 50% detected once. Sequenced: blood. These receptor sequences come from a woman between 55 and 75 years old in good health.

The J gene is TRBJ1-2, the V gene TRBV5-5, with D hard to call. The CDR3 runs to 15 residues. Germline CDR1 SGHKS, CDR2 YYEKEE (reference sequence). The V end was cut by 0 bases, the J end by 2 bases, with 11 bases between. The CDR3 DNA follows: TGTGCCAGCAGCTTGGATGGGTCGATCAACTATGGCTACACCTTC. Translating gives CASSLDGSINYGYTF.

This clonotype has more than one count but fewer than ten. The chain is built from TRBV6-5 and TRBJ1-6, with a tentative D call TRBD1 (5 bases). There are 14 residues in the CDR3. V dropped 10 bases and J dropped 2 bases, with 12 bases sitting between them. Germline V gives CDR1 MNHEY, CDR2 SVGAGI. CDR3 bases: TGTGCCACCCGGCAGGGCCCCTATAATTCACCCCTCCACTTT. Its protein is CATRQGPYNSPLHF.

The table lists this clonotype with a few counts. The chain uses TRBV2 and TRBJ1-4; tentatively, D is TRBD1 (5 bases). The CDR3 consists of 15 residues. The germline V gene encodes CDR1 SNHLY and CDR2 FYNNEI. The V end was cut by 4 bases, the J end by 2 bases, with 11 bases between. DNA of the CDR3: TGTGCCAGCAGTGTAGGGACTTCGACTAATGAAAAACTGTTTTTT. Translating gives CASSVGTSTNEKLFF.

This clonotype was seen more than once but under ten times. The chain has TRBV10-3 and TRBJ2-7, with TRBD1 matching 8 bases. V was clipped by 8 bases and J by 5 bases; unmatched bases: 5. CDR1 and CDR2 (germline): ENHRY, SYGVKD. The CDR3 consists of 12 residues. As DNA, the CDR3 is TGTGCCATCGGATCAGGGGGCCACGAGCAGTACTTC. It specifies CAIGSGGHEQYF.

The CDR3 sequence is CASSSKTGSSGRLGTQYF. The CDR3 DNA is TGTGCCAGCAGCTCCAAAACCGGGTCTAGCGGGAGGTTGGGGACCCAGTACTTC. The genes are TRBV7-2 and TRBJ2-5; 11 bases fit TRBD2. The CDR3 length is 18 residues. From germline, CDR1 is SGHTA and CDR2 FQGNSA. V was pared by 4 bases and J by 7 bases, with 17 bases of the junction left unmatched.

This chain connects TRBV7-8 to TRBJ1-2; tentative D call: TRBD1 (5 bases). Germline CDR1 SGHVS, CDR2 FQNEAQ. This CDR3 spans 16 amino acids. V was pared by 1 base and J by 4 bases, with 16 bases between. For the CDR3, the DNA is TGTGCCAGCAGCTTAGAACTGATTCAGGGCGGCTATGGCTACACCTTC. Protein sequence: CASSLELIQGGYGYTF.

V gene TRBV20-1 combines with J gene TRBJ2-3; 11 bases line up with TRBD2. Germline CDR1 and CDR2: DFQATT and SNEGSKA (reference sequence). This CDR3 is 16 amino acids long. Trimming took 3 bases from V and 3 from J; bases not matched to a gene: 8. The CDR3 region is CSARLGLAGLTDTQYF. The CDR3 nucleotides read TGCAGTGCTAGGTTAGGACTAGCGGGTTTAACAGATACGCAGTATTTT.

V is TRBV28 and J is TRBJ2-4, with 9 bases aligning to TRBD2. V shed 5 bases and J 7 bases; nucleotides not matched to a gene: 9. Germline lookup yields CDR1 MDHEN and CDR2 SYDVKM. CDR3 size: 15 residues. The CDR3 region is CASSPSTSGVNIQYF. The CDR3 bases are TGTGCCAGCAGTCCATCGACTAGCGGCGTTAACATTCAGTACTTC.

This clonotype was found once. A much larger clone lies one base from this, so it may be a read error. The chain carries TRBV12-3 or TRBV12-4 and TRBJ2-7; maybe TRBD2 (5 bases). The J call may not be correct, given that the DNA end is closer to TRBJ2-5. The CDR3 runs 11 residues. The CDR3, as DNA: TGTGCCAGCGGTTTAGCGGAGACCCAGTACTTC. The encoded protein is CASGLAETQYF.

This clonotype was observed a single time. The chain has TRBV9 and TRBJ2-1; 7 nucleotides match TRBD2. Germline CDR1 reads SGDLS; CDR2 reads YYNGEE. This CDR3 comprises 15 residues. V lost 3 bases to trimming and J lost 9 bases; unmatched junction nucleotides: 12. This CDR3 is CASSAAPAGVGEQFF. The CDR3 DNA is TGTGCCAGCAGCGCAGCCCCCGCGGGAGTCGGTGAGCAGTTCTTC.

The chain has TRBV30 and TRBJ2-7; no clear D gene. Per the germline V gene, CDR1 is GTSNPN and CDR2 is SVGIG (reference sequence). V lost 5 bases, J lost 3 bases, and 8 bases lay in between. The CDR3 has 11 residues. CDR3 nucleotides: TGTGCCTGGCAGGCAATCTACGAGCAGTACTTC. It translates to CAWQAIYEQYF.

Here the CDR3 DNA reads TGTGCCAGCAGCCAAGATACGGGCGGGGGAACAGATACGCAGTATTTT. Its protein is CASSQDTGGGTDTQYF. The V and J genes are TRBV11-2 and TRBJ2-3, with 7 bases aligning to TRBD2. Germline trimming cut 5 bases from V and 3 bases from J; bases unmatched to any gene: 11. CDR3 length: 16 amino acids. Germline V gene sequence: CDR1 SGHAT, CDR2 FQNNGV.

This clonotype was recorded a few times. The CDR3 loop reads CATSDGGLAEETQYF. The CDR3 bases are TGTGCCACCAGTGATGGGGGACTAGCAGAAGAGACCCAGTACTTC. J is TRBJ2-5 and V is TRBV24-1; 9 nucleotides agree with TRBD2. The germline V gene encodes CDR1 KGHDR and CDR2 SFDVKD. V lost 3 bases, J lost 3 bases, and 4 bases stayed unmatched. This CDR3 is 15 amino acids long.